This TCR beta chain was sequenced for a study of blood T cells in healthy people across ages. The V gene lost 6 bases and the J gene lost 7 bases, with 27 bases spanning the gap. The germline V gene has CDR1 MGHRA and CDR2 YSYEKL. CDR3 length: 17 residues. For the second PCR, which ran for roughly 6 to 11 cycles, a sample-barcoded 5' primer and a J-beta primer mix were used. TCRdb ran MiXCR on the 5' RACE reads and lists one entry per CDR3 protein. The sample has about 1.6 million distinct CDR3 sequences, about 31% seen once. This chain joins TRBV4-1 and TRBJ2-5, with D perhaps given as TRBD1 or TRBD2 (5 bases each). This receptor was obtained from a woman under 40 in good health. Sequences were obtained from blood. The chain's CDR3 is CASRQFLGRKKVGTQYF. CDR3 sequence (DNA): TGCGCCAGCAGGCAGTTTTTGGGACGGAAAAAGGTTGGGACCCAGTACTTC.